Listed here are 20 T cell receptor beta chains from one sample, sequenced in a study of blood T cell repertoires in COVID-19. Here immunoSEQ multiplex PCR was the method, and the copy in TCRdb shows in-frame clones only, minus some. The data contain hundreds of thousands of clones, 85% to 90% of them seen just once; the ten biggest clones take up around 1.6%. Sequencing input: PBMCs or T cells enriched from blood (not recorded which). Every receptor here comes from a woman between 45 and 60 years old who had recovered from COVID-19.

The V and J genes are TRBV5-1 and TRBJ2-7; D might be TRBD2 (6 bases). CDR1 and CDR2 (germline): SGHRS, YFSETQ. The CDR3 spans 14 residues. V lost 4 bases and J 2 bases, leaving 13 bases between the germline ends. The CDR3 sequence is CASSPRGGPYEQYF. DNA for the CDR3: TGCGCCAGCAGCCCACGGGGAGGACCCTACGAGCAGTACTTC.

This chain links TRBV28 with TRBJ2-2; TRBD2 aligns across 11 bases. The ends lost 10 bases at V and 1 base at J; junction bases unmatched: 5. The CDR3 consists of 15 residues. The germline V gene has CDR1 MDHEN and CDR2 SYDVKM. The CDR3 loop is CATTLAGGNTGELFF. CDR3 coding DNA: TGTGCCACCACCCTAGCGGGAGGGAACACCGGGGAGCTGTTTTTT. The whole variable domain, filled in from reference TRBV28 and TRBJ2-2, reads DVKVTQSSRYLVKRTGEKVFLECVQDMDHENMFWYRQDPGLGLRLIYFSYDVKMKEKGDIPEGYSVSREKKERFSLILESASTNQTSMYLCATTLAGGNTGELFFGEGSRLTVL.

The CDR3 sequence: CASSRGQGSSYNEQFF. CDR3 coding DNA: TGTGCCAGCTCACGCGGACAGGGCAGCTCCTACAATGAGCAGTTCTTC. The chain employs TRBV18 and TRBJ2-1, with 8 bases that match TRBD1. This CDR3 spans 16 amino acids. Germline V lookup: CDR1 KGHSH, CDR2 LQKENI. V lost 4 bases to trimming and J lost 0 bases; unmatched junction nucleotides: 5.

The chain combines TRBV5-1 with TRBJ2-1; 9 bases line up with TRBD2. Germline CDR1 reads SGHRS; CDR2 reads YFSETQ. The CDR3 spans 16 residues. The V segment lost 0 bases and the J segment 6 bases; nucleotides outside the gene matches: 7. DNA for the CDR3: TGCGCCAGCAGCTTGGAGGGTAGCGGGAGAATCAATGAGCAGTTCTTC. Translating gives CASSLEGSGRINEQFF.

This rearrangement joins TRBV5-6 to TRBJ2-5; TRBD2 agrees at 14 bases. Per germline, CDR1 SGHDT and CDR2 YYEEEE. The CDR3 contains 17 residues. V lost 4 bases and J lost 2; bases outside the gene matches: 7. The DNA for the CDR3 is TGTGCCAGCAGCGGACTGGGACTAGCGGGAGTACAAGAGACCCAGTACTTC. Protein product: CASSGLGLAGVQETQYF.

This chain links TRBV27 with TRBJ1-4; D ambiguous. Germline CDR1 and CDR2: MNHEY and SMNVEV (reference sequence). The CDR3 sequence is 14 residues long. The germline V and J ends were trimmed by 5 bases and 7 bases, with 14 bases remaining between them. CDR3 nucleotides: TGTGCCAGCAGTCCACACGGACTGGCTGAAAAACTGTTTTTT. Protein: CASSPHGLAEKLFF.

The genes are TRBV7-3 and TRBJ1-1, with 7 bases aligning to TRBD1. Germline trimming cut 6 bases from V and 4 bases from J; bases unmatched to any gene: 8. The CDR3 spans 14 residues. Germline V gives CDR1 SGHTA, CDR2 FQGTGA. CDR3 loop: CASRRDRASTEAFF. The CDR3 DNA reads TGTGCCAGCAGGCGCGACAGGGCGAGCACTGAAGCTTTCTTT.

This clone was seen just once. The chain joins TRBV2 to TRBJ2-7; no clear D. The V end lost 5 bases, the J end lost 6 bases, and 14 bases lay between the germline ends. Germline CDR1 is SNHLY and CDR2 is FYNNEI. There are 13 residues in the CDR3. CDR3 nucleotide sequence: TGTGCCAGCAGTTCCACAACGTCTGGCGAGCAGTACTTC. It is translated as CASSSTTSGEQYF.

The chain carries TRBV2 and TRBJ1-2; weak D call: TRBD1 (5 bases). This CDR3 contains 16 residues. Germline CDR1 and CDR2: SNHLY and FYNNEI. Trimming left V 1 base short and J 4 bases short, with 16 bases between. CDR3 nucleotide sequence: TGTGCCAGCAGTGAAGGGAGGGACCTCGGAAGCTATGGCTACACCTTC. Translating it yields CASSEGRDLGSYGYTF.

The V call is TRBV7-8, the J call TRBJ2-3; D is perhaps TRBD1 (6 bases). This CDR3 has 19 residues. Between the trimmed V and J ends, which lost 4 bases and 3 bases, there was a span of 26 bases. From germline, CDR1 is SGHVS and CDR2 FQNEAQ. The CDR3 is CASSSPKTTGTSRTDTQYF. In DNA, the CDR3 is TGTGCCAGCAGCTCACCGAAAACCACAGGGACCTCCAGGACAGATACGCAGTATTTT.

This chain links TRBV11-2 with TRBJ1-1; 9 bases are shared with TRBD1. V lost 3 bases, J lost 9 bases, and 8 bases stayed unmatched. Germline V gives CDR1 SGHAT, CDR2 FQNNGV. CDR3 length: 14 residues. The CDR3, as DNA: TGTGCCAGCAGCTTTCACCGACAGGGGGTTAAAGCTTTCTTT. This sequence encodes CASSFHRQGVKAFF.

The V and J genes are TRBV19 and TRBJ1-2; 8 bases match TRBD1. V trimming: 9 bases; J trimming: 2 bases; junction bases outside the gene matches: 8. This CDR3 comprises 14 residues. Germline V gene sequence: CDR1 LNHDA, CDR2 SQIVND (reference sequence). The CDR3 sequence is CASKYRTGNYGYTF. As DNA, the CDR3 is TGTGCCAGCAAATACCGGACAGGGAACTATGGCTACACCTTC.

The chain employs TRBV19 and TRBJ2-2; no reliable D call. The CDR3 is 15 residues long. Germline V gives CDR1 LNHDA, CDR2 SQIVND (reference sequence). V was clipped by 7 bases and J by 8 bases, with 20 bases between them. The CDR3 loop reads CASKGIPLGGGELFF. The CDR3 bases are TGTGCCAGTAAAGGAATTCCCCTAGGCGGAGGGGAGCTGTTTTTT. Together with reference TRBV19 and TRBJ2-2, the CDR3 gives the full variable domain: DGGITQSPKYLFRKEGQNVTLSCEQNLNHDAMYWYRQDPGQGLRLIYYSQIVNDFQKGDIAEGYSVSREKKESFPLTVTSAQKNPTAFYLCASKGIPLGGGELFFGEGSRLTVL.

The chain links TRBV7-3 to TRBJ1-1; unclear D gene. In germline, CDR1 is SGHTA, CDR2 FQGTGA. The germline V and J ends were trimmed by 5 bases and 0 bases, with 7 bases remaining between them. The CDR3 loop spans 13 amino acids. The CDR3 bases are TGTGCCAGCAGCACATCAATGAACACTGAAGCTTTCTTT. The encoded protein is CASSTSMNTEAFF.

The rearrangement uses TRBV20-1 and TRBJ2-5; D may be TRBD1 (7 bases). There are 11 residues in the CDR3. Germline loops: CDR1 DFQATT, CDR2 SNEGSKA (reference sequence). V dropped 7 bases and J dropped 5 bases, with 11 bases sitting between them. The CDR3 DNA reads TGCAGTGGGAGGGGGCTGGAGACCCAGTACTTC. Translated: CSGRGLETQYF.

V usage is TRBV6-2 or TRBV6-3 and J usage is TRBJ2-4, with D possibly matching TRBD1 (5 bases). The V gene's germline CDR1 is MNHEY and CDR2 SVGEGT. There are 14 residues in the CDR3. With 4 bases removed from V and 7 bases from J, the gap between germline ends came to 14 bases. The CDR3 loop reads CASSSSSRQNIQYF. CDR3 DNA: TGTGCCAGCAGTTCGTCCTCCCGACAGAACATTCAGTACTTC.

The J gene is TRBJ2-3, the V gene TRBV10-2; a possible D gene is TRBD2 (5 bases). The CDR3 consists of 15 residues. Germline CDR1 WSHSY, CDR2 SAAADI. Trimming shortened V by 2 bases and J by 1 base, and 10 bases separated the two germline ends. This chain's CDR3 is CASSERESGTDTQYF. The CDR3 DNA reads TGCGCCAGCAGTGAGAGGGAGTCGGGCACAGATACGCAGTATTTT.

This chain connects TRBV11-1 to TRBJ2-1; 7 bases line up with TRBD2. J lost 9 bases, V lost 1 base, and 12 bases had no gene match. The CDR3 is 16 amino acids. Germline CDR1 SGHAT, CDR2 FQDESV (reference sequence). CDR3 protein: CASSLVPGRTGGEQFF. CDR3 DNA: TGTGCCAGCAGCTTAGTCCCCGGCCGTACGGGGGGTGAGCAGTTCTTC.

The CDR3 here is CASSSETGTGNTEAFF. The CDR3 nucleotides read TGTGCCAGCAGCTCTGAAACCGGGACAGGGAACACTGAAGCTTTCTTT. V is TRBV11-2 and J is TRBJ1-1; the match to TRBD1 covers 8 bases. There are 16 residues in the CDR3. CDR1 SGHAT and CDR2 FQNNGV come from the germline V gene. V was clipped by 4 bases and J by 1 base; unmatched bases: 8. Using reference TRBV11-2 and TRBJ1-1 for the parts outside the CDR3, the full variable domain is EAGVAQSPRYKIIEKRQSVAFWCNPISGHATLYWYQQILGQGPKLLIQFQNNGVVDDSQLPKDRFSAERLKGVDSTLKIQPAKLEDSAVYLCASSSETGTGNTEAFFGQGTRLTVV.

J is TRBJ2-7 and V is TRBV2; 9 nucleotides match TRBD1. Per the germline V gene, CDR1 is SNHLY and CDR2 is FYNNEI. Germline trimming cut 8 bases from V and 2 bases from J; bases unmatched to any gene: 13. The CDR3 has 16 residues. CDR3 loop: CASWGAGDRATYEQYF. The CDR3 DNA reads TGTGCCAGCTGGGGCGCCGGGGACAGGGCAACCTACGAGCAGTACTTC.